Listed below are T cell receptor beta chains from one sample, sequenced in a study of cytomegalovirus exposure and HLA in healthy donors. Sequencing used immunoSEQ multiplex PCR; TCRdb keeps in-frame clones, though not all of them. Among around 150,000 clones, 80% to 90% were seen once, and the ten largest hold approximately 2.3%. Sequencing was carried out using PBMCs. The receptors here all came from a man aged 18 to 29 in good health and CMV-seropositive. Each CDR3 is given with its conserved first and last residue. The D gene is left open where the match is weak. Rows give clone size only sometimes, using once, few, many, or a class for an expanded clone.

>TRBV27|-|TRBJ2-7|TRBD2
CASNVAGGNYEQYF
TGTGCCAGCAATGTAGCGGGGGGGAACTACGAGCAGTACTTC
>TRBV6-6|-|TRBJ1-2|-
CASSYLGGAGYTF
TGTGCCAGCAGTTACTTAGGGGGGGCTGGCTACACCTTC
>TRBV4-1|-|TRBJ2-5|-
CASTGSGDGETQYF
TGCGCCAGCACTGGTTCGGGGGACGGAGAGACCCAGTACTTC
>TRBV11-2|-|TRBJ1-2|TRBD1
CASSFGTVEGYTF
TGTGCCAGCAGCTTCGGGACAGTTGAAGGCTACACCTTC
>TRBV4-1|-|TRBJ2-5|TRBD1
CASSHVGQGTETQYF
TGCGCCAGCAGCCATGTGGGACAGGGGACAGAGACCCAGTACTTC
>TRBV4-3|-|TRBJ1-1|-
CASSQAVGGINTEAFF
TGCGCCAGCAGCCAGGCGGTCGGGGGGATTAACACTGAAGCTTTCTTT
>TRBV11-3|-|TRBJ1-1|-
CASSRGENTEAFF
TGTGCCAGCAGCCGCGGGGAGAACACTGAAGCTTTCTTT
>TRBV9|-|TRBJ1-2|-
CASSAEGRLTF
TGTGCCAGCAGCGCGGAGGGCCGCCTAACCTTC
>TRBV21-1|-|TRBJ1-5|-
CASIGQGGSRQPQHF
TGTGCCAGCATTGGACAGGGAGGGAGTAGACAGCCCCAGCATTTT
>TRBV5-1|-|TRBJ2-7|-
CASTGLHYEQYF
TGCGCCAGCACCGGACTGCACTACGAGCAGTACTTC
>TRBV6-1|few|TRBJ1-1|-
CASSEFGGGEAFF
TGTGCCAGCAGTGAATTTGGGGGGGGTGAAGCTTTCTTT
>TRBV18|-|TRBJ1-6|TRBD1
CASSGQGTGSPLHF
TGTGCCAGCTCTGGACAGGGGACGGGTTCACCCCTCCACTTT
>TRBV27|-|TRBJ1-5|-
CASSLSGEGPLVF
TGTGCCAGCAGTTTATCCGGGGAGGGTCCGCTGGTTTTT
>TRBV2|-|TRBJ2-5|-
CASTQETQYF
TGTGCCAGCACTCAAGAGACCCAGTACTTC
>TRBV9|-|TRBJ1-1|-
CASNRGKGKPFMNTEAFF
TGTGCCAGCAACCGAGGCAAGGGGAAACCGTTCATGAACACTGAAGCTTTCTTT
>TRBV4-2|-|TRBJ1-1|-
CASSQEGAGRTEAFF
TGTGCCAGCAGCCAAGAAGGGGCAGGGAGGACTGAAGCTTTCTTT
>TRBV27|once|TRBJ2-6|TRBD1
CASSSRTGTVSGANVLTF
TGTGCCAGCAGTTCCCGGACAGGCACCGTCTCTGGGGCCAACGTCCTGACTTTC
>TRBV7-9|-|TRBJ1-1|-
CASSSRTGSNTEAFF
TGTGCCAGCAGCAGTAGGACGGGATCGAACACTGAAGCTTTCTTT
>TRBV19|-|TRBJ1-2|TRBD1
CASSIDPRQGAYGYTF
TGTGCCAGTAGTATAGACCCCAGACAGGGGGCCTATGGCTACACCTTC
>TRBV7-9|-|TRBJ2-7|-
CASSSPLGSYEQYF
TGTGCCAGCAGCTCCCCCCTAGGCTCCTACGAGCAGTACTTC
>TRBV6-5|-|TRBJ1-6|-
CASSYTQQYNSPLHF
TGTGCCAGCAGTTACACACAACAATATAATTCACCCCTCCACTTT
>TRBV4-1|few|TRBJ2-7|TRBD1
CASSQEGQETYEQYF
TGCGCCAGCAGCCAGGAGGGACAGGAGACCTACGAGCAGTACTTC
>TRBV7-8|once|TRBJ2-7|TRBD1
CASSPALTTGEEYEQYF
TGTGCCAGCAGCCCCGCGCTCACGACAGGGGAGGAATACGAGCAGTACTTC
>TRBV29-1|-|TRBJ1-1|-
CSVEDLDSETEAFF
TGCAGCGTTGAAGATCTGGACTCCGAAACTGAAGCTTTCTTT
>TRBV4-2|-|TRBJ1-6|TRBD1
CASSQGGTGLGLGDSPLHF
TGTGCCAGCAGCCAAGGTGGGACAGGGTTGGGTCTAGGGGATTCACCCCTCCACTTT
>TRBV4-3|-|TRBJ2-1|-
CASSQAPGIGYNEQFF
TGCGCCAGCAGCCAAGCACCAGGGATTGGGTACAATGAGCAGTTCTTC
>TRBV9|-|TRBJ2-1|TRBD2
CASSVSSGGPVNEQFF
TGTGCCAGCAGCGTTTCTAGCGGGGGGCCAGTTAATGAGCAGTTCTTC
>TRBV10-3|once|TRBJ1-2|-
CAISAGENYGYTF
TGTGCCATCAGTGCCGGGGAAAACTATGGCTACACCTTC
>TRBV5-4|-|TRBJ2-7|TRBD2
CASSSAGGLADEQYF
TGTGCCAGCAGCTCCGCGGGGGGACTAGCGGATGAGCAGTACTTC
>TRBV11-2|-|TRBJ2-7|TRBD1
CASSLGVGTGGYEQYF
TGTGCCAGCAGCTTAGGGGTCGGGACAGGGGGCTACGAGCAGTACTTC
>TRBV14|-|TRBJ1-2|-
CASSPPQGSHYGYTF
TGTGCCAGCAGTCCCCCCCAGGGAAGTCACTATGGCTACACCTTC
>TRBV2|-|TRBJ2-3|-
CASREQGGGTDTQYF
TGTGCCAGCAGGGAGCAGGGGGGCGGGACAGATACGCAGTATTTT
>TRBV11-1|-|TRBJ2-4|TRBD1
CASSPTGLGAKNIQYF
TGTGCCAGCAGCCCGACAGGGTTGGGGGCCAAAAACATTCAGTACTTC
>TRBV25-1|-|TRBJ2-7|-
CASATPTDRGEQYF
TGTGCCAGCGCAACCCCAACGGACAGAGGCGAGCAGTACTTC
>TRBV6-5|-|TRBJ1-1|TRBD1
CASSSSARGLNTEAFF
TGTGCCAGCAGTTCGTCCGCCAGGGGGCTGAACACTGAAGCTTTCTTT
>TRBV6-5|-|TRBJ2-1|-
CASSYSAGYQFF
TGTGCCAGCAGTTACTCCGCCGGTTATCAGTTCTTC
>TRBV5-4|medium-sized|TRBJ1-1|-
CASSLGLEDTEAFF
TGTGCCAGCAGCTTGGGTCTGGAGGACACTGAAGCTTTCTTT
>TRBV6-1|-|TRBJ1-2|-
CASSEGGDYYGYTF
TGTGCCAGCAGTGAAGGGGGGGATTACTATGGCTACACCTTC
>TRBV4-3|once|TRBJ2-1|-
CASSQDPGRNEQFF
TGCGCCAGCAGCCAAGATCCGGGTAGGAATGAGCAGTTCTTC
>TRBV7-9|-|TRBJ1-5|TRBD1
CASSPYGQGNQPQHF
TGTGCCAGCAGTCCTTATGGACAGGGCAATCAGCCCCAGCATTTT
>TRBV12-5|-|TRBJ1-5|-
CASGLTGRYSNQPQHF
TGTGCTAGTGGGCTGACAGGCCGGTATAGCAATCAGCCCCAGCATTTT
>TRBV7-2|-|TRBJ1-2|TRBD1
CASSYGRQGASTRTF
TGTGCCAGCAGCTACGGTCGACAGGGGGCATCTACGCGGACCTTC
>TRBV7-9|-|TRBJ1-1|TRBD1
CSSSLPGQGVRTEAFF
TGTTCCAGCAGCTTACCTGGACAGGGGGTAAGGACTGAAGCTTTCTTT
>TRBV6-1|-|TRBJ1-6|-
CAGSGALNSPLHF
TGTGCCGGGTCAGGCGCCCTTAATTCACCCCTCCACTTT
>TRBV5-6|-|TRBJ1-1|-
CASSLGGGWNTEAFF
TGTGCCAGCAGCTTGGGAGGGGGTTGGAACACTGAAGCTTTCTTT
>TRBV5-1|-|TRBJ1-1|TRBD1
CASSFGTGRNTEAFF
TGCGCCAGCAGCTTCGGGACAGGGAGGAACACTGAAGCTTTCTTT
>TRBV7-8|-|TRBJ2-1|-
CASSLKFGGESSYNEQFF
TGTGCCAGCAGCTTAAAGTTTGGTGGGGAGAGCTCCTACAATGAGCAGTTCTTC
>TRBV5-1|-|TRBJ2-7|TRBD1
CASSSGQLNEQYF
TGCGCCAGCAGCTCGGGACAGCTTAACGAGCAGTACTTC
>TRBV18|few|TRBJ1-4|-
CASSAVEGREKLFF
TGTGCCAGCTCCGCGGTGGAGGGACGGGAAAAACTGTTTTTT
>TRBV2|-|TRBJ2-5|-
CASSEARSAETQYF
TGTGCCAGCAGTGAAGCGAGAAGCGCGGAGACCCAGTACTTC
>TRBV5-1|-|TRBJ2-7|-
CASSFDTSYEQYF
TGCGCCAGCAGCTTCGACACTTCCTACGAGCAGTACTTC
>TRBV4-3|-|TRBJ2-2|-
CASSQEAGNTGELFF
TGCGCCAGCAGCCAAGAGGCAGGGAACACCGGGGAGCTGTTTTTT
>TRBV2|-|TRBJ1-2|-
CASPGVGGYTF
TGTGCCAGCCCGGGGGTTGGTGGCTACACCTTC
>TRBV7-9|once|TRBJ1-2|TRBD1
CASSASWTGDYGYTF
TGTGCCAGCAGCGCCTCCTGGACAGGGGACTATGGCTACACCTTC
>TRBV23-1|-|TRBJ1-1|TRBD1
CASSHSGTGLGEAFF
TGCGCCAGCAGTCACTCCGGGACAGGATTAGGTGAAGCTTTCTTT
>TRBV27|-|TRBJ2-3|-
CASSSGARGPDTQYF
TGTGCCAGCAGTTCAGGGGCCCGAGGGCCAGATACGCAGTATTTT
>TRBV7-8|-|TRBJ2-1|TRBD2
CASSQIAGSYNEQFF
TGTGCCAGCAGCCAAATAGCGGGTTCGTACAATGAGCAGTTCTTC